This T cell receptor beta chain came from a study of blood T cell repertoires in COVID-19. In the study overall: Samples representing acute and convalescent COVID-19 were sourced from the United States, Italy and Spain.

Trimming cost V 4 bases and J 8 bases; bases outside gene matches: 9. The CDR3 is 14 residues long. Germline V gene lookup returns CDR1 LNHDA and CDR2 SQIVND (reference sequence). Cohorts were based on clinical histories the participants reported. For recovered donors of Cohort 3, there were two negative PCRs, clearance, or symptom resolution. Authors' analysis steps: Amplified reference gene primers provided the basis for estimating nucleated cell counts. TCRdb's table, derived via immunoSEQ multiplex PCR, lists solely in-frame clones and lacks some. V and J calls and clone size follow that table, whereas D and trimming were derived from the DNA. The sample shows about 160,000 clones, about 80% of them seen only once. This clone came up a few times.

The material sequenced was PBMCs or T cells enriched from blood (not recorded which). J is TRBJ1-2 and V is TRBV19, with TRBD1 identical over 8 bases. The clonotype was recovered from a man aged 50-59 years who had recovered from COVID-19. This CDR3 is CASSTPGQGQGYTF. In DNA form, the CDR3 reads TGTGCCAGTAGTACCCCCGGACAGGGCCAGGGCTACACCTTC.